This TCR beta chain was captured in a study of blood T cells in healthy people across ages. They isolated at least 6 million PBMCs from each sample. The study, taken as a whole, reports: The study could not conclusively compare naive and antigen-experienced cells, given its unsorted PBMCs.

Sample-barcoded 5' priming and a J-beta primer mix drove a second PCR of roughly 7 to 11 cycles. With 12 random nucleotides, a template-switch adaptor tagged each individual cDNA molecule. Each single sample gave us at least 2.5 million CDR3-containing paired-end reads. TCRdb independently ran MiXCR on the 5' RACE reads; one entry per CDR3 protein. The sample includes some 1.6 million distinct CDR3 sequences, about 35% of them seen just once. Points on this clonotype: What it recognizes is unknown.

V gave up 6 bases and J gave up 5 bases, with 13 bases separating them. Germline V gene lookup returns CDR1 SGHVS and CDR2 FNYEAQ. This CDR3 has 13 amino acids. V gene TRBV7-6 combines with J gene TRBJ1-1, with D uncertain. This clonotype originated in a woman aged 30 to 39 in good health. Sequencing was carried out using blood. The CDR3 reads CASSLRVSTEAFF. The DNA for the CDR3 is TGTGCCAGCAGTTTAAGGGTGTCTACTGAAGCTTTCTTT.